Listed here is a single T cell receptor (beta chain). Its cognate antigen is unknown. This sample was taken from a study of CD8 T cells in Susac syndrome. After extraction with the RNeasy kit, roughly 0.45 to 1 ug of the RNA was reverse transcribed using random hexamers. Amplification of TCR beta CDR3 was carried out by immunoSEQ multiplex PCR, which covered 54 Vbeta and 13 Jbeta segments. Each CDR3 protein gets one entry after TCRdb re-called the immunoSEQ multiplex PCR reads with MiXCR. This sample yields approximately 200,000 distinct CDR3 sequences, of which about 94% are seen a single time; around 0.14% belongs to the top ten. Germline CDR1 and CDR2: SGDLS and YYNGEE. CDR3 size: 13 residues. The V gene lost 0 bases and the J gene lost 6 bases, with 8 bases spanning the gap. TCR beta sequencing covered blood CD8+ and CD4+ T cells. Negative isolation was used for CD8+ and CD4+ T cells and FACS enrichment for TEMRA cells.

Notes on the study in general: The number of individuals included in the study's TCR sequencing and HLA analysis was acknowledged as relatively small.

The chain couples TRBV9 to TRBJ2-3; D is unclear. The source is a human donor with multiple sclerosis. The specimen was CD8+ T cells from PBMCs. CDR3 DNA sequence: TGTGCCAGCAGCGTAGGTGACATCGATACGCAGTATTTT. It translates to CASSVGDIDTQYF.